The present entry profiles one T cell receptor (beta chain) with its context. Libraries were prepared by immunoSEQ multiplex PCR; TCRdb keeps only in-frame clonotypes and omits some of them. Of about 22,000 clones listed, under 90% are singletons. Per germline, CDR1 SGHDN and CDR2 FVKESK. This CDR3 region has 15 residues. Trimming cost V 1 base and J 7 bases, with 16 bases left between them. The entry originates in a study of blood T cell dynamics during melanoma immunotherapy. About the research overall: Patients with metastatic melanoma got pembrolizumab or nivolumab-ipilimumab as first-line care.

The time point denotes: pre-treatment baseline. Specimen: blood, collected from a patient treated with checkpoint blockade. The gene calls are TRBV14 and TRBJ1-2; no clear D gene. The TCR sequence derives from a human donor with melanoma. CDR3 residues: CASSQVFGQRAGYTF. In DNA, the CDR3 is TGTGCCAGCAGCCAAGTGTTTGGGCAGCGCGCTGGCTACACCTTC.